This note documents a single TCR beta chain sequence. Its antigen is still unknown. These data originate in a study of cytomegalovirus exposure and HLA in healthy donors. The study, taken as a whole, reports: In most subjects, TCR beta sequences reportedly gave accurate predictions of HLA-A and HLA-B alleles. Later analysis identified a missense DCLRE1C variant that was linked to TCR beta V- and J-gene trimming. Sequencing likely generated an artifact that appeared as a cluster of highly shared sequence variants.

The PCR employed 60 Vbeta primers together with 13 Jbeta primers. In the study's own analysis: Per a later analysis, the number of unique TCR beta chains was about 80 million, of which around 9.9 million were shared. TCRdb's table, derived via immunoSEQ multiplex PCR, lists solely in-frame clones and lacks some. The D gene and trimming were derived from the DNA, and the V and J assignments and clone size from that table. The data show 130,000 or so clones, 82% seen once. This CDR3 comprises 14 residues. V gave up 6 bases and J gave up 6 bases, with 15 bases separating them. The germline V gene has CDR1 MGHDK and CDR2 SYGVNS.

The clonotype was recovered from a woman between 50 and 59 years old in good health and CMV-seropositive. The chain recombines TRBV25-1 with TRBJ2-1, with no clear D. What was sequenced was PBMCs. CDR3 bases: TGTGCCAGCAGCCCAGAAGTTTGGGCCAATGAGCAGTTCTTC. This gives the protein CASSPEVWANEQFF.